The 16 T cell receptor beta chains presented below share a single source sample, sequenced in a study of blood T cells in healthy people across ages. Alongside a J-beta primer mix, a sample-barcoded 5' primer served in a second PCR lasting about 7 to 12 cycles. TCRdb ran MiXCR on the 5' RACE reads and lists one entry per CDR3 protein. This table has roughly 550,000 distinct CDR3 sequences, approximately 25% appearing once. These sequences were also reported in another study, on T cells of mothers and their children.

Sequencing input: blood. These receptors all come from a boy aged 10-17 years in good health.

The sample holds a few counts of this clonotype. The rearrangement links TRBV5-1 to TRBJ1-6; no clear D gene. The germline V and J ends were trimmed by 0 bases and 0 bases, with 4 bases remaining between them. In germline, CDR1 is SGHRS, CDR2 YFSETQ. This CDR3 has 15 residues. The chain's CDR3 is CASSLDGSYNSPLHF. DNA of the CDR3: TGCGCCAGCAGCTTGGACGGCTCCTATAATTCACCCCTCCACTTT.

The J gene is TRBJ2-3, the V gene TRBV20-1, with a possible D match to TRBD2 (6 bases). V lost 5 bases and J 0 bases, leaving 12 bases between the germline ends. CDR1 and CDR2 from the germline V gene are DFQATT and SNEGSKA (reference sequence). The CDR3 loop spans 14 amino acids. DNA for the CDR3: TGCAGTGCTCTGGCGGGGACTAGCACAGATACGCAGTATTTT. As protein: CSALAGTSTDTQYF.

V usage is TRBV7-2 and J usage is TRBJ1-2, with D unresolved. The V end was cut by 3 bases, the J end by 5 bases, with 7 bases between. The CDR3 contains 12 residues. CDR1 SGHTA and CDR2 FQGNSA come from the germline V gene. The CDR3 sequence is CASSLNPYGYTF. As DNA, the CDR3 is TGTGCCAGCAGCTTGAATCCGTATGGCTACACCTTC.

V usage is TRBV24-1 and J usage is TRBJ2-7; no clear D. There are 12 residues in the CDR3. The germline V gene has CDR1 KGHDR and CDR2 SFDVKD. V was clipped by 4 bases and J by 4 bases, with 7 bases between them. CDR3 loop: CATSELGYEQYF. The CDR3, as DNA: TGTGCCACCAGTGAGTTGGGGTACGAGCAGTACTTC.

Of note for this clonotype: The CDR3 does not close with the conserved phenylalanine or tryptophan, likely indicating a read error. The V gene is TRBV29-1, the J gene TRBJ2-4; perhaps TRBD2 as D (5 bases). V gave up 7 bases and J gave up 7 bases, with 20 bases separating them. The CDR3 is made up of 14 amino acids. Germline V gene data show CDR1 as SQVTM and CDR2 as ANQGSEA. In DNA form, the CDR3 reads TGCAGCGCCCCCCCTGAGGGAAAAGGGAACATTCAGTACCTC. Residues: CSAPPEGKGNIQYL.

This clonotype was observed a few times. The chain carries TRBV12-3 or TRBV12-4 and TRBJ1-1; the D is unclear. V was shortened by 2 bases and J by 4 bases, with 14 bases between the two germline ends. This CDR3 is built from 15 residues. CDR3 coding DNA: TGTGCCAGCAGTTTAAACCCCACGATCGTCACTGAAGCTTTCTTT. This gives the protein CASSLNPTIVTEAFF.

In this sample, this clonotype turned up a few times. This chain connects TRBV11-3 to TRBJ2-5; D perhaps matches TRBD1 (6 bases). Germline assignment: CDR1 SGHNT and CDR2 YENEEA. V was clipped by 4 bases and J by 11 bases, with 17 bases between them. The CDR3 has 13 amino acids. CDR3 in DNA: TGTGCCAGCAGCTCAACGACGACAGGACAGCAGTACTTC. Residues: CASSSTTTGQQYF.

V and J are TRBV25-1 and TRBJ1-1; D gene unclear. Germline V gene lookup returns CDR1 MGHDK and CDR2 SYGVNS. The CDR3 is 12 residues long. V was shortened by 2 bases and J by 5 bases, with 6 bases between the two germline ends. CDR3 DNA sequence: TGTGCCAGCAGTGAACATGGGACTGAAGCTTTCTTT. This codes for CASSEHGTEAFF.

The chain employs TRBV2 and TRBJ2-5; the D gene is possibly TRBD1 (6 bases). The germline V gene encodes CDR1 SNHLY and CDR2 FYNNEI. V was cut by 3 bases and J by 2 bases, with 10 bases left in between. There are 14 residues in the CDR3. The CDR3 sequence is CASSDRGLQETQYF. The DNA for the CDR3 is TGTGCCAGCAGTGACAGGGGTTTACAAGAGACCCAGTACTTC. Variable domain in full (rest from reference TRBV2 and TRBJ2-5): EPEVTQTPSHQVTQMGQEVILRCVPISNHLYFYWYRQILGQKVEFLVSFYNNEISEKSEIFDDQFSVERPDGSNFTLKIRSTKLEDSAMYFCASSDRGLQETQYFGPGTRLLVL.

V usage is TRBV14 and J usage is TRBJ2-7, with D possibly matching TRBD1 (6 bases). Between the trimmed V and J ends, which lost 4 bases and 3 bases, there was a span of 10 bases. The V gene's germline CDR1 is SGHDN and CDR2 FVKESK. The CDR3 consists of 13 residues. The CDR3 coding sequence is TGTGCCAGCAGCCCAGGGGAGCGCTACGAGCAGTACTTC. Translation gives CASSPGERYEQYF.

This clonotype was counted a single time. The CDR3 spells CASFRERYNEQFF. The CDR3, as DNA: TGTGCCAGCTTCCGGGAAAGATACAATGAGCAGTTCTTC. The chain carries TRBV7-2 and TRBJ2-1, with TRBD2 as a possible D gene (5 bases). The CDR3 covers 13 residues. Germline V lookup: CDR1 SGHTA, CDR2 FQGNSA. V lost 8 bases and J lost 4, with 12 bases in between.

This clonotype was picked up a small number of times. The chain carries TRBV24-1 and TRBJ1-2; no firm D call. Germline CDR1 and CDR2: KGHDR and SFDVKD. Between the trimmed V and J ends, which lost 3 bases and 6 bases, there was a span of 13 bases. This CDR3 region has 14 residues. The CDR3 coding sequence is TGTGCCACCAGTGATCCCCCCCGGGAGCATGGCTACACCTTC. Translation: CATSDPPREHGYTF.

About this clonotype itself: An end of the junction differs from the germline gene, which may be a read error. The CDR3 sequence: CASSQGQGFYHEQFF. The CDR3, as DNA: TGCGCCAGCAGCCAAGGACAGGGGTTCTACCATGAGCAGTTCTTC. V gene TRBV4-3 combines with J gene TRBJ2-1; the match to TRBD1 covers 8 bases. Looked up from germline, CDR1 is LGHNA and CDR2 is YSLEER. The CDR3 spans 15 residues.

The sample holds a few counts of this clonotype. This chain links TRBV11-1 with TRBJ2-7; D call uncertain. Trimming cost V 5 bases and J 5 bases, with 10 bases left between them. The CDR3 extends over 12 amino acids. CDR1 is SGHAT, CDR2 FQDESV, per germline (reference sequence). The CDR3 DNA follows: TGTGCCAGCAGCCTGGTGACGAACGAGCAGTACTTC. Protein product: CASSLVTNEQYF.

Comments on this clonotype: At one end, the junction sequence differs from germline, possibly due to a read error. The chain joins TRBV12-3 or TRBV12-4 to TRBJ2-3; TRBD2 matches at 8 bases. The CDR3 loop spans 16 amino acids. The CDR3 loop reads CASSDTSGAFTDAQYF. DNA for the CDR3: TGTGCCAGCAGCGATACTAGCGGAGCTTTCACAGATGCGCAGTATTTT.

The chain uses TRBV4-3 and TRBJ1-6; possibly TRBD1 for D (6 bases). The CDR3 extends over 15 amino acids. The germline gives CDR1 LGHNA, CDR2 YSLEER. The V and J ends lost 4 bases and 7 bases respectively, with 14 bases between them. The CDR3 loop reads CASSRADRRNSPLHF. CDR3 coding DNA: TGCGCCAGCAGCCGGGCCGACAGGAGAAATTCACCCCTCCACTTT.